This entry lists 5 T cell receptor beta chains sequenced from one sample in a study of CD8+ T cells in alopecia areata (dated by TCRdb to between 2018 and 2020). Interpreted using the paper, the time point label stands for: around 22 weeks on oral tofacitinib. Per the publication, the treatment or condition label means: oral pan-JAK inhibitor, 5-10 mg twice daily. The receptor library was made with the immunoSEQ multiplex PCR assay. RNA was extracted from all samples and reverse transcribed into cDNA, which served as template for TCR sequencing. TCRdb re-hosts the immuneACCESS table, in-frame sequences only. Its copies lack some clones; in the studies checked, an unresolved V gene accounts for under half of them, and the cause for the rest is not known. The sample table contains around 200,000 clones; only one count was recorded for about 48% of them. 11% of the sample rests with the top ten. The starting material was CD8+ T cells sorted from blood, obtained at week 24, from a patient treated with tofacitinib. The receptor set was obtained from a human donor with alopecia areata.

The sample holds a few counts of this clone. The rearrangement uses TRBV29-1 and TRBJ2-2; 8 positions agree with TRBD1. CDR1 and CDR2 from the germline V gene are SQVTM and ANQGSEA. The ends lost 7 bases at V and 6 bases at J; junction bases unmatched: 7. The CDR3 length is 13 residues. CDR3 region: CSAMTGDSGELFF. The CDR3, as DNA: TGCAGCGCAATGACAGGGGATTCCGGGGAGCTGTTTTTT.

A few counts support this clone. This same CDR3 is encoded by further DNA sequences in the sample. The chain recombines TRBV29-1 with TRBJ1-1, with 8 nucleotides matching TRBD1. The CDR3 runs 13 residues. With V trimmed by 6 bases and J by 1 base, 4 bases remained unmatched. In germline, CDR1 is SQVTM, CDR2 ANQGSEA. CDR3 sequence reads: CSVRGQGNTEAFF. The DNA of the CDR3 is TGCAGCGTCAGGGGGCAGGGGAACACTGAAGCTTTCTTT.

The chain links TRBV29-1 to TRBJ2-1; the D is unclear. The V end was cut by 6 bases, the J end by 10 bases, with 25 bases between. The CDR3 length is 15 residues. Germline CDR1 reads SQVTM; CDR2 reads ANQGSEA. The CDR3 reads CSVRNLPPEFQEQFF. CDR3 nucleotide sequence: TGCAGCGTACGAAATCTGCCTCCCGAATTCCAAGAGCAGTTCTTC.

The gene calls are TRBV6-1 and TRBJ2-7; 7 nucleotides match TRBD2. The CDR3 consists of 16 residues. Germline CDR1 reads MNHNS; CDR2 reads SASEGT. After removal of 3 bases from V and 0 bases from J, the junction contained 8 bases not matched to a gene. The CDR3 coding sequence is TGTGCCAGCAGTGACGGCTCTAGCGGAATCTCCTACGAGCAGTACTTC. This codes for CASSDGSSGISYEQYF.

This clone was counted between two and nine times. The V and J genes are TRBV29-1 and TRBJ1-2; no clear D gene. CDR3 length equals 12 residues. Germline V gene sequence: CDR1 SQVTM, CDR2 ANQGSEA. V was clipped by 4 bases and J by 4 bases, with 10 bases between them. The CDR3, as DNA: TGCAGCGTTGCAGGTGTCGGCTATGGCTACACCTTC. This sequence encodes CSVAGVGYGYTF.